This T cell receptor (beta chain) derives from a study of blood T cells in healthy people across ages. Germline CDR1 is SGHTA and CDR2 is FQGNSA. The CDR3 covers 15 residues. V was clipped by 5 bases and J by 0 bases, with 13 bases between them. This clonotype was counted only a few times. Through a sample-barcoded 5' primer and a J-beta primer mix, a second PCR was run for about 6 to 11 cycles. TCRdb reprocessed the 5' RACE reads via MiXCR and lists one record per CDR3 protein. Of 1.5 million to 2 million distinct CDR3 sequences detected, 28% appear once; the ten largest clones hold more than 6%. The V call is TRBV7-2, the J call TRBJ1-2, with a tentative D call TRBD1 (5 bases). Sequencing was carried out using blood. The receptor was isolated from a woman under 40 in good health. CDR3 DNA: TGTGCCAGCAGCACTAGGCCGGGGGCTAACTATGGCTACACCTTC. Translation: CASSTRPGANYGYTF.